These 27 T cell receptor beta chains originate from one sample sequenced in a study of blood T cells in healthy people across ages. Combining a sample-barcoded 5' primer with a J-beta primer mix, a second PCR ran for 7 to 11 cycles. TCRdb processed the 5' RACE reads anew with MiXCR; each CDR3 protein has one entry. The profile shows 790,000 or so distinct CDR3 sequences, 46% of them singletons. The specimen was blood. Receptors originate from a man older than 75 in good health.

This clonotype came up many times. V is TRBV7-2 and J is TRBJ1-4, with unresolved D. From germline, CDR1 is SGHTA and CDR2 FQGNSA. This CDR3 is 18 amino acids long. Trimming removed 5 bases from V and 3 bases from J, with 22 bases in between. The CDR3 nucleotides are TGTGCCAGCAGCCCTAGTTTGGGGTTTGTTAGCTCTAATGAAAAACTGTTTTTT. Its translation is CASSPSLGFVSSNEKLFF.

This CDR3 reads CASSKRGLTTEAFF. CDR3 DNA: TGTGCCAGCAGTAAAAGGGGGCTGACCACTGAAGCTTTCTTT. The rearrangement uses TRBV7-2 and TRBJ1-1; 7 bases map to TRBD1. Germline loops: CDR1 SGHTA, CDR2 FQGNSA. CDR3 length: 14 amino acids. The V and J ends lost 6 bases and 4 bases, in that order; junction bases with no gene match: 8. Looking up the rest from reference TRBV7-2 and TRBJ1-1 gives the full variable domain: GAGVSQSPSNKVTEKGKDVELRCDPISGHTALYWYRQSLGQGLEFLIYFQGNSAPDKSGLPSDRFSAERTGGSVSTLTIQRTQQEDSAVYLCASSKRGLTTEAFFGQGTRLTVV.

The chain employs TRBV7-2 and TRBJ1-5; no firm D call. Trimming took 3 bases from V and 2 from J, leaving 8 bases between them. The CDR3 runs 14 residues. Germline V lookup: CDR1 SGHTA, CDR2 FQGNSA. The CDR3 region is CASSFGKGNQPQHF. As DNA, the CDR3 is TGTGCCAGCAGCTTTGGAAAGGGCAATCAGCCCCAGCATTTT.

CDR3 amino acids: CASSYSAKGGNYGYTF. CDR3 bases: TGTGCCAGCAGTTACTCGGCGAAAGGGGGTAACTATGGCTACACCTTC. The chain links TRBV6-5 to TRBJ1-2; D possibly corresponds to TRBD1 (6 bases). V was cut by 0 bases and J by 1 base, with 12 bases left in between. From germline, CDR1 is MNHEY and CDR2 SVGAGI. This CDR3 contains 16 residues.

CDR3: CASSAERGAAEAFF. In nucleotides, the CDR3 is TGTGCCAGCAGTGCGGAAAGGGGCGCCGCTGAAGCTTTCTTT. This rearrangement joins TRBV6-4 to TRBJ1-1; tentative D call: TRBD1 (5 bases). The CDR3 is 14 amino acids. The V gene's germline CDR1 is MRHNA and CDR2 SNTAGT. Deletions cut 4 bases from V and 6 bases from J, with 15 bases between.

This clonotype was seen only a few times. A much bigger clone sits one base away, suggesting this may be a read error. The chain carries TRBV5-6 and TRBJ2-5; 7 nucleotides line up with TRBD1. The CDR3 spans 14 residues. With V trimmed by 5 bases and J by 5 bases, 9 bases remained unmatched. CDR1 and CDR2 (germline): SGHDT, YYEEEE. CDR3 in DNA: TGTGCCAGCAGTGCCGCAAAGGGGGCGGAGACCCAGTACTTC. Residues: CASSAAKGAETQYF.

This clonotype was observed a handful of times. J is TRBJ2-1 and V is TRBV27; D is possibly TRBD1 (6 bases). V dropped 10 bases and J dropped 5 bases, with 21 bases sitting between them. Germline CDR1 and CDR2: MNHEY and SMNVEV (reference sequence). The CDR3 spans 15 residues. Here the CDR3 DNA reads TGTGCCACCTCGACCTGGGGGCAGGCGGACAATGAGCAGTTCTTC. Translated: CATSTWGQADNEQFF.

V usage is TRBV29-1 and J usage is TRBJ2-7, with 10 bases matching TRBD2. The CDR3 runs 15 residues. The germline CDR1 and CDR2 sequences are SQVTM and ANQGSEA. The ends lost 1 base at V and 4 bases at J; junction bases unmatched: 7. The CDR3 nucleotides are TGCAGCGTTGAAGTCTCTAGCGGGAGTAAGTACGAGCAGTACTTC. It specifies CSVEVSSGSKYEQYF.

The sample holds a few counts of this clonotype. The rearrangement joins TRBV29-1 to TRBJ1-4; the D gene is possibly TRBD1 (5 bases). This CDR3 spans 12 amino acids. Trimming took 4 bases from V and 8 from J, leaving 11 bases between them. Germline assignment: CDR1 SQVTM and CDR2 ANQGSEA. The CDR3 spells CSVGGTGEKLFF. CDR3 DNA sequence: TGCAGCGTTGGAGGGACTGGCGAAAAACTGTTTTTT.

The chain combines TRBV7-2 with TRBJ2-7; 9 bases are shared with TRBD2. The CDR3 covers 15 residues. The ends lost 2 bases at V and 3 bases at J; junction bases unmatched: 5. CDR1 and CDR2 from the germline V gene are SGHTA and FQGNSA. The CDR3 is CASSLMVAGVYEQYF. CDR3 nucleotides: TGTGCCAGCAGCTTAATGGTAGCGGGGGTCTACGAGCAGTACTTC. Complete variable domain (other parts from reference TRBV7-2 and TRBJ2-7): GAGVSQSPSNKVTEKGKDVELRCDPISGHTALYWYRQSLGQGLEFLIYFQGNSAPDKSGLPSDRFSAERTGGSVSTLTIQRTQQEDSAVYLCASSLMVAGVYEQYFGPGTRLTVT.

As regards this clonotype: One end of the junction does not line up with germline, which may come from a read error. The chain carries TRBV28 and TRBJ1-6; D unclear. This CDR3 is 15 amino acids long. CDR1 and CDR2 from the germline V gene are MDHEN and SYDVKM. The CDR3 region is CASSLVKGGNSPPHF. CDR3 nucleotide sequence: TGTGCCAGCAGTTTGGTAAAGGGCGGTAATTCACCCCCCCACTTT.

This clonotype has at least ten counts. The V call is TRBV4-2, the J call TRBJ2-1; D ambiguous. CDR1 and CDR2 from the germline V gene are LGHNA and YNFKEQ. Trimming left V 1 base short and J 6 bases short, with 7 bases between. This CDR3 spans 13 amino acids. As DNA, the CDR3 is TGTGCCAGCAGCCAAGTATCCGGCAATGAGCAGTTCTTC. Protein sequence: CASSQVSGNEQFF.

This clonotype was seen only a few times. A much larger clonotype is one base distant, so this may be a read error. The chain joins TRBV5-6 to TRBJ2-1, with 9 bases that match TRBD2. The CDR3 extends over 15 amino acids. From germline, CDR1 is SGHDT and CDR2 YYEEEE. V lost 2 bases and J lost 2; bases outside the gene matches: 2. The CDR3 sequence: CASSFGGRAYNEQFF. The DNA for the CDR3 is TGTGCCAGCAGCTTCGGCGGGAGGGCCTACAATGAGCAGTTCTTC.

This clonotype was seen a few times. The CDR3 is CASSEPDRGPETQYF. CDR3 bases: TGTGCCAGCAGTGAACCGGACAGGGGGCCAGAGACCCAGTACTTC. The chain is built from TRBV2 and TRBJ2-5; 11 bases fit TRBD1. J was trimmed by 4 bases and V by 2 bases; bases with no gene match: 3. The CDR3 is made up of 15 amino acids. Germline V gene data show CDR1 as SNHLY and CDR2 as FYNNEI.

A note on this clonotype: The junction differs from germline at one of its ends, possibly a read error. This sequence joins TRBV4-2 and TRBJ2-1, with 10 positions matching TRBD2. CDR1 is LGHNA and CDR2 is YNFKEQ in the germline V gene. The CDR3 runs to 16 residues. The CDR3 DNA is TGTGCCAGCAGCCAAGGGACTAGCGGAACCTACAATGAGCGGTTCTTC. Translating it yields CASSQGTSGTYNERFF.

This clonotype was picked up a small number of times. The V call is TRBV12-3 or TRBV12-4, the J call TRBJ2-1; D possibly corresponds to TRBD1 (7 bases). V lost 5 bases, J lost 7 bases, and 15 bases lay in between. CDR3 length equals 14 residues. The CDR3, as DNA: TGTGCCAGCAGTCGGGGGACAGCCAAGAATGAGCAGTTCTTC. Its protein product is CASSRGTAKNEQFF.

This clonotype was detected only a few times. The V and J genes are TRBV11-2 and TRBJ2-3; D is undetermined. The CDR3 is 15 residues long. The germline V and J ends were trimmed by 0 bases and 1 base, with 8 bases remaining between them. Germline CDR1 and CDR2: SGHAT and FQNNGV. CDR3 loop: CASSLDSVGTDTQYF. The CDR3 DNA sequence: TGTGCCAGCAGCTTAGATTCGGTGGGCACAGATACGCAGTATTTT.

This clonotype was counted at least ten times. The CDR3: CASSLDTQYF. CDR3 in DNA: TGTGCCAGCAGCTTAGATACGCAGTATTTT. The chain combines TRBV7-2 with TRBJ2-3, with no clear D. Looked up from germline, CDR1 is SGHTA and CDR2 is FQGNSA. V lost 1 base to trimming and J lost 7 bases, with 0 bases between them. The CDR3 runs 10 residues.

This clonotype was seen a few times. This chain uses TRBV6-5 with TRBJ2-2, with 9 bases matching TRBD1. The germline V gene encodes CDR1 MNHEY and CDR2 SVGAGI. The CDR3 runs to 16 residues. J lost 2 bases, V lost 6 bases, and 7 bases had no gene match. CDR3 sequence (DNA): TGTGCCAGCAGAAAGGGACAGGGCTTTAACACCGGGGAGCTGTTTTTT. This sequence encodes CASRKGQGFNTGELFF.

This clonotype was counted a few times. The V gene is TRBV20-1, the J gene TRBJ2-5, with D unresolved. Germline V gene lookup returns CDR1 DFQATT and CDR2 SNEGSKA (reference sequence). The CDR3 extends over 12 amino acids. Trimming removed 3 bases at V and 6 bases at J, with 11 bases between. The CDR3 sequence is CSASFVEQTQYF. In DNA form, the CDR3 reads TGCAGTGCTAGTTTTGTGGAGCAGACCCAGTACTTC.

The chain links TRBV25-1 to TRBJ2-4; D is perhaps TRBD1 (6 bases). Germline V gene sequence: CDR1 MGHDK, CDR2 SYGVNS. V lost 5 bases, J lost 9 bases, and 14 bases lay in between. CDR3 size: 13 residues. CDR3 sequence reads: CASSKGQGFIQYF. CDR3 sequence (DNA): TGTGCCAGCAGTAAGGGGCAGGGGTTCATTCAGTACTTC.

V and J are TRBV4-1 and TRBJ1-2; no reliable D call. Germline-derived CDR1 and CDR2 are MGHRA and YSYEKL. V gave up 0 bases and J gave up 7 bases, with 15 bases separating them. This CDR3 is built from 15 residues. The CDR3 DNA reads TGCGCCAGCAGCCAAGATGTAGAGACCTACTTTGGCTACACCTTC. It encodes CASSQDVETYFGYTF.

This clonotype was observed a few times. This chain uses TRBV5-1 with TRBJ1-5; D is undetermined. The germline V gene has CDR1 SGHRS and CDR2 YFSETQ. The CDR3 covers 14 residues. V gave up 0 bases and J gave up 2 bases, with 6 bases separating them. The CDR3 is CASSLDSGNQPQHF. Here the CDR3 DNA reads TGCGCCAGCAGCTTGGATTCGGGCAATCAGCCCCAGCATTTT.

This clonotype was picked up a small number of times. This chain joins TRBV29-1 and TRBJ2-3; the D is unclear. This CDR3 is 12 amino acids long. CDR1 SQVTM and CDR2 ANQGSEA come from the germline V gene. Trimming took 4 bases from V and 4 from J, leaving 9 bases between them. Here the CDR3 DNA reads TGCAGCGTTGTGGGGTTATCAGATACGCAGTATTTT. This codes for CSVVGLSDTQYF.

Ten or more counts support this clonotype. This chain uses TRBV10-3 with TRBJ2-6; D is unresolved. Trimming cost V 3 bases and J 3 bases, with 6 bases left between them. In germline, CDR1 is ENHRY, CDR2 SYGVKD. This CDR3 is 14 amino acids long. The CDR3 bases are TGTGCCATCAGTGACGGTAATGGGGCCAACGTCCTGACTTTC. Translation gives CAISDGNGANVLTF.

This clonotype was detected a few times. This rearrangement joins TRBV7-2 to TRBJ2-5; no clear D. The germline V gene encodes CDR1 SGHTA and CDR2 FQGNSA. The germline V and J ends were trimmed by 3 bases and 5 bases, with 13 bases remaining between them. This CDR3 contains 14 residues. CDR3 amino acids: CASSLVLFGETQYF. In DNA form, the CDR3 reads TGTGCCAGCAGCTTGGTACTATTCGGCGAGACCCAGTACTTC.

There are a few counts of this clonotype. The chain couples TRBV12-3 or TRBV12-4 to TRBJ1-4; a possible D gene is TRBD1 (6 bases). The CDR3 runs 15 residues. V was pared by 5 bases and J by 10 bases, with 20 bases between. CDR3 in amino acids: CASSLEAGEIGKLFF. Written as DNA, the CDR3 is TGTGCCAGCAGTCTCGAAGCAGGGGAAATTGGAAAACTGTTTTTT.